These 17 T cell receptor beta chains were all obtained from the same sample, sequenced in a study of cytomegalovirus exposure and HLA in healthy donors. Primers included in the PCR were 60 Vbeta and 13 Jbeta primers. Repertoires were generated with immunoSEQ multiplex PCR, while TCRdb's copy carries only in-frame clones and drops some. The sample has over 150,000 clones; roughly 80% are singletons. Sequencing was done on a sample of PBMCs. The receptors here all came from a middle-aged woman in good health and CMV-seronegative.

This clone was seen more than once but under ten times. This CDR3 reads CASRWGQENSPLHF. CDR3 sequence (DNA): TGCGCCAGCAGATGGGGACAGGAAAATTCACCCCTCCACTTT. The chain recombines TRBV5-1 with TRBJ1-6; 8 nucleotides align to TRBD1. Germline V lookup: CDR1 SGHRS, CDR2 YFSETQ. CDR3 size: 14 residues. The ends lost 5 bases at V and 7 bases at J; junction bases unmatched: 5.

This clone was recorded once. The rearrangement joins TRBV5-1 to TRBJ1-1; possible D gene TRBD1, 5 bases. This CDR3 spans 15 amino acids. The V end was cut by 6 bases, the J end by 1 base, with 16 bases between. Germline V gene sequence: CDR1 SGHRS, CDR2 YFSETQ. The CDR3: CASNLIPQGNTEAFF. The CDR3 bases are TGCGCCAGCAATCTGATACCTCAGGGGAACACTGAAGCTTTCTTT.

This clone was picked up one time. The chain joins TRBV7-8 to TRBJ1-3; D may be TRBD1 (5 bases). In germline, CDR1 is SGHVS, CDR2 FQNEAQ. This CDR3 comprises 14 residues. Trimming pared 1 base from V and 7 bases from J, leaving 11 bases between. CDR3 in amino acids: CASSLDSTGNTIYF. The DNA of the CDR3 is TGTGCCAGCAGCTTAGACAGCACAGGCAACACCATATATTTT.

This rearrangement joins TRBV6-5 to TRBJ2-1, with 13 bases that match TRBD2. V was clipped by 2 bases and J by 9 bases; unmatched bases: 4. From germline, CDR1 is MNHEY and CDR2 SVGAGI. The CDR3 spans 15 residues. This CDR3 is CASSYGLAGVFEQFF. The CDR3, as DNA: TGTGCCAGCAGTTACGGACTAGCGGGAGTATTTGAGCAGTTCTTC.

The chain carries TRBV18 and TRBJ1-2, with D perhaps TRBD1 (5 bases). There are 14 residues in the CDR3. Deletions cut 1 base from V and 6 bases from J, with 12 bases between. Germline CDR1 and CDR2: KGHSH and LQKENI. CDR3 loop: CASSPQDISDGYTF. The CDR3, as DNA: TGTGCCAGCTCACCACAGGACATTTCCGATGGCTACACCTTC.

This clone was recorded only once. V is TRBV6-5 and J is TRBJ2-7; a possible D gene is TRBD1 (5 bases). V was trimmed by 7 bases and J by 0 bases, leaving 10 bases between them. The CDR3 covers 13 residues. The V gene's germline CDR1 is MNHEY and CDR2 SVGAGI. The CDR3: CASTGHPSYEQYF. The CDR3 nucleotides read TGTGCCAGCACCGGACACCCCTCCTACGAGCAGTACTTC.

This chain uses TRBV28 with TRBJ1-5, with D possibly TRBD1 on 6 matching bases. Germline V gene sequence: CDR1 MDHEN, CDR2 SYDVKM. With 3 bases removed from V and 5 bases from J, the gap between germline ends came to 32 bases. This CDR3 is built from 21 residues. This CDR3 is CASSFLNNPITDSSSDQPQHF. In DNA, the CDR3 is TGTGCCAGCAGTTTCCTTAACAACCCTATAACGGACAGCTCTTCGGATCAGCCCCAGCATTTT.

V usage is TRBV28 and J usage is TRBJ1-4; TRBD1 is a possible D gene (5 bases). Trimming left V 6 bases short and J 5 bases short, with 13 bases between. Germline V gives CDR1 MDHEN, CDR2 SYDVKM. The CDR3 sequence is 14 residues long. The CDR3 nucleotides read TGTGCCAGCAGCCTTATTTGGGGCAATGAAAAACTGTTTTTT. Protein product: CASSLIWGNEKLFF.

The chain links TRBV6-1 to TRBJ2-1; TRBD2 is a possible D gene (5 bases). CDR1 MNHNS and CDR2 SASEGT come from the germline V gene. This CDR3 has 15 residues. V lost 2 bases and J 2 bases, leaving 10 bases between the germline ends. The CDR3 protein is CASSEKGAPYNEQFF. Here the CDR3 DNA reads TGTGCCAGCAGTGAAAAGGGAGCCCCCTACAATGAGCAGTTCTTC.

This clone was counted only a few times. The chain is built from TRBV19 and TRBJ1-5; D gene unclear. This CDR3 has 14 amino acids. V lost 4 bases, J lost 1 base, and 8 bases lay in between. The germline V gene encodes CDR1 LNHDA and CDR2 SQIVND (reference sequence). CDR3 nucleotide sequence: TGTGCCAGTAGTAGCGGGCGGAGCAATCAGCCCCAGCATTTT. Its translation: CASSSGRSNQPQHF.

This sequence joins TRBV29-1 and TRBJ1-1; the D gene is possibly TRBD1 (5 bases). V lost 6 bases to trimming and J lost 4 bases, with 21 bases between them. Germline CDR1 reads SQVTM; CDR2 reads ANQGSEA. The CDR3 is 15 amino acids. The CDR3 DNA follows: TGCAGCGTGGCACGACAGTTAGGGTCCAGCACTGAAGCTTTCTTT. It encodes CSVARQLGSSTEAFF.

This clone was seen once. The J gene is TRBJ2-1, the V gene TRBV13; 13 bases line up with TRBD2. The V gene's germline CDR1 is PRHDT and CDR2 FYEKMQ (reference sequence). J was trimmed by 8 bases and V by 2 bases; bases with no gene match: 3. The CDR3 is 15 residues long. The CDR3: CASSLRTSGSDEQFF. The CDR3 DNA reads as TGTGCCAGCAGCTTACGGACTAGCGGGAGCGATGAGCAGTTCTTC. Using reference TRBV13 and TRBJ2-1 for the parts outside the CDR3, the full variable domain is AAGVIQSPRHLIKEKRETATLKCYPIPRHDTVYWYQQGPGQDPQFLISFYEKMQSDKGSIPDRFSAQQFSDYHSELNMSSLELGDSALYFCASSLRTSGSDEQFFGPGTRLTVL.

The CDR3 region is CASRAFNYGYTF. Written as DNA, the CDR3 is TGTGCCAGCAGGGCCTTTAACTATGGCTACACCTTC. The V call is TRBV6-1, the J call TRBJ1-2; no definite D call. Germline V lookup: CDR1 MNHNS, CDR2 SASEGT. The CDR3 contains 12 residues. V was cut by 6 bases and J by 1 base, with 6 bases left in between.

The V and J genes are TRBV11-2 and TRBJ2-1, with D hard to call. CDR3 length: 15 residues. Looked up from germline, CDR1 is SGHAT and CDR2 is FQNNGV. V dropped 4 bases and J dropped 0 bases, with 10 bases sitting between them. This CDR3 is CASSSLRSSYNEQFF. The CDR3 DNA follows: TGTGCCAGCAGCTCGCTTAGGAGCTCCTACAATGAGCAGTTCTTC.

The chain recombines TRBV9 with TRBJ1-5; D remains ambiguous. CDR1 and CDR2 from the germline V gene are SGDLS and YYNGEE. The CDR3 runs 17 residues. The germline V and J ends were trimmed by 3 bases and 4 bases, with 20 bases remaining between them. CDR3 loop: CASSASLTRTMNQPQHF. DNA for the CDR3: TGTGCCAGCAGCGCCTCCCTCACACGAACCATGAATCAGCCCCAGCATTTT.

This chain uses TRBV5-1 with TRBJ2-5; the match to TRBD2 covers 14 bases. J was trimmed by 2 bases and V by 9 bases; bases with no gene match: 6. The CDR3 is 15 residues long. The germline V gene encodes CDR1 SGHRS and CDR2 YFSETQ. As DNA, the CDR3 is TGCGCCACGGGGACTAGCGGGGGATGGCAAGAGACCCAGTACTTC. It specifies CATGTSGGWQETQYF.

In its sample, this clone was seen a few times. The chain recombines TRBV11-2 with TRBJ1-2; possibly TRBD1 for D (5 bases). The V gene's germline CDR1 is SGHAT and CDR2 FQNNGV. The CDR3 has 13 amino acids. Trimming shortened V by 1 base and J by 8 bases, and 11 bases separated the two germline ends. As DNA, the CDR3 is TGTGCCAGCAGCTTAGCCAGGGAGGGCGGCTACACCTTC. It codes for CASSLAREGGYTF.